This T cell receptor beta chain originates from a study of tumor and adjacent non-tumor tissue in lung cancer. Study context: Patients comprised 12 adenocarcinoma, a couple of squamous cell carcinoma and 1 small cell lung cancer. Stage I to III disease affected ten to eleven men and 5 women aged about 31 to 76. On average, productive TCRbeta reads reached some 4.4 million per sample.

The library came from three nested PCR rounds adapted from ARM-PCR protocols. MiXCR, run by TCRdb on the multiplex PCR reads, gives a single entry per CDR3 protein. The data contain tens of thousands of distinct CDR3 sequences, more than 55% of them singletons. Study findings and constraints: TCR diversity was significantly greater in tumor than normal lung tissue.

This sample's RNA came from whole unsorted tissue. The normal lung tissue was taken more than 3 cm from the tumor edge. This CDR3 spans 15 amino acids. A remark on this clonotype: Antigen unknown. At one end the junction does not follow the germline gene, possibly because of a read error.

The chain links TRBV12-3 or TRBV12-4 to TRBJ2-2; D may be TRBD1 (8 bases). The clonotype comes from a man between 65 and 85 years old with non-small cell lung cancer. What was sequenced was distant non-tumor lung tissue. The CDR3 spells CASRSGTGITRELFF. The CDR3 coding sequence is TGTGCCAGTAGGAGCGGGACAGGCATCACCAGGGAGCTGTTTTTT.